These T cell receptor beta chains were read from a single sample in a study of CD8+ T cells in alopecia areata. The protocol was immunoSEQ multiplex PCR, while the TCRdb copy is restricted to in-frame clones and leaves out a portion. This sample has fewer than 250,000 clones, with approximately 56% found just once. Sequenced here: CD4+ T cells sorted from blood, sampled at week 4, from a patient treated with tofacitinib. These receptors all come from a human donor with alopecia areata. CDR3s leave out the opening cysteine and the closing phenylalanine or tryptophan. Each record gives: CDR3 protein, V gene, clone size, J gene. The size of a clone is reported for some rows only, either as once, few or many, or as a class for expanded clones.

CDR3: SVEDGTGRGRSQPQH
V: TRBV29-1
size: .
J: TRBJ1-5

CDR3: ASSLYRTVLSSYEQY
V: TRBV27
size: .
J: TRBJ2-7

CDR3: ASSSSGYRMNTEAF
V: TRBV6-5
size: many
J: TRBJ1-1

CDR3: AWNPDSPGNEQF
V: TRBV30
size: .
J: TRBJ2-1

CDR3: ASSLETGATDTQY
V: TRBV5-1
size: .
J: TRBJ2-3

CDR3: SVERGETQY
V: TRBV29-1
size: .
J: TRBJ2-5

CDR3: ASRPTAASTDTQY
V: TRBV2
size: .
J: TRBJ2-3

CDR3: ASSVDAGGTTDTQY
V: TRBV9
size: .
J: TRBJ2-3

CDR3: ASSSYAGGRGYT
V: TRBV6-5
size: few
J: TRBJ1-2

CDR3: SVGAGGPGEQY
V: TRBV29-1
size: .
J: TRBJ2-7